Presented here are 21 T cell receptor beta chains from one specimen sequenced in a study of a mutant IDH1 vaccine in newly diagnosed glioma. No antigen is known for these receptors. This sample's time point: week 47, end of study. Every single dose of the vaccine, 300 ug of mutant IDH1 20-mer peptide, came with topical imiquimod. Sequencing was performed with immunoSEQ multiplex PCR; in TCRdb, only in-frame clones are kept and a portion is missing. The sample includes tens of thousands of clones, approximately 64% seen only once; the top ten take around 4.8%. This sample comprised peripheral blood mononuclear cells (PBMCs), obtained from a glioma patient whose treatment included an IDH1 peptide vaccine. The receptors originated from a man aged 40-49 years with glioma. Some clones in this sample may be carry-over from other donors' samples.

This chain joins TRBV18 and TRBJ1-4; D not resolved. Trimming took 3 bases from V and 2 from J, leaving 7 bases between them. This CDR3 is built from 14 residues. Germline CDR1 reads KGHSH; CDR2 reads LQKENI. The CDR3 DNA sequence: TGTGCCAGCTCACCCGGGTTGACTAATGAAAAACTGTTTTTT. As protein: CASSPGLTNEKLFF.

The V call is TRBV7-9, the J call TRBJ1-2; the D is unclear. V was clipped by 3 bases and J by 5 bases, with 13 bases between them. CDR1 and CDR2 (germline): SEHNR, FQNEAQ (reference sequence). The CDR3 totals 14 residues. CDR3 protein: CASSFPSWQYGYTF. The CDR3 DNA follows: TGTGCCAGCAGCTTCCCGTCGTGGCAGTATGGCTACACCTTC.

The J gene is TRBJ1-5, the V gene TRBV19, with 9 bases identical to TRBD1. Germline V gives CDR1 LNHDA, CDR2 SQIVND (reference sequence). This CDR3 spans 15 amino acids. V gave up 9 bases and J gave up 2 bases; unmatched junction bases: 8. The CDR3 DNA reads TGTGCCAGCCTGTTGGGACAGGGCGGCAATCAGCCCCAGCATTTT. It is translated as CASLLGQGGNQPQHF.

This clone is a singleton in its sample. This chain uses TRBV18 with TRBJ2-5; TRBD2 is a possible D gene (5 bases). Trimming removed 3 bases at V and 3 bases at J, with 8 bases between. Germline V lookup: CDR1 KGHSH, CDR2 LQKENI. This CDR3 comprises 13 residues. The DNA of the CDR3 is TGTGCCAGCTCACCCGGACTGGAAGAGACCCAGTACTTC. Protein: CASSPGLEETQYF.

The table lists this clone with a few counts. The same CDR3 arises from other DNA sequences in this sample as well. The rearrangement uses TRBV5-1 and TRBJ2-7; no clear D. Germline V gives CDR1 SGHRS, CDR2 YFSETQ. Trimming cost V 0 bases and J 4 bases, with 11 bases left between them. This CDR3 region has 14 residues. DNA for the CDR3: TGCGCCAGCAGCTTGGTAGTACAGCCATACGAGCAGTACTTC. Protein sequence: CASSLVVQPYEQYF.

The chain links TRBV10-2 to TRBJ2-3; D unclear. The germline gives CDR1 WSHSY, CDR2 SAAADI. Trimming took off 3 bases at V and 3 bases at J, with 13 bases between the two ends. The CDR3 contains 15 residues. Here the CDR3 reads CASSDQALQTDTQYF. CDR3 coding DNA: TGCGCCAGCAGTGATCAGGCTCTCCAGACAGATACGCAGTATTTT.

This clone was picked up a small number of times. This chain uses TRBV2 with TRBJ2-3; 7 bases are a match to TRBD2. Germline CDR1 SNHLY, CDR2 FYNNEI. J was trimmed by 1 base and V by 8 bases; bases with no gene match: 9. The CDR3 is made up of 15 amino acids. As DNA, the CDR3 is TGTGCCAGCTGCAGGGAGCGGGGACGCACAGATACGCAGTATTTT. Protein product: CASCRERGRTDTQYF.

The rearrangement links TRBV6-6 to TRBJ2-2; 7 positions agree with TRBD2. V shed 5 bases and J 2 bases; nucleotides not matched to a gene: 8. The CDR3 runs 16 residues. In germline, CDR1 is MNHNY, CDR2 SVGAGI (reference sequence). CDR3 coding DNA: TGTGCCAGCAGTCGCCGGGACTACCATAACACCGGGGAGCTGTTTTTT. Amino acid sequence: CASSRRDYHNTGELFF.

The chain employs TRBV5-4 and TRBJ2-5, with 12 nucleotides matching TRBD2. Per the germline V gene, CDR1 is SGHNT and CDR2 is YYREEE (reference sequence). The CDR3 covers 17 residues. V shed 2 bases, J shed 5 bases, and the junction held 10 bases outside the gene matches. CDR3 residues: CASSLSTSGGAEETQYF. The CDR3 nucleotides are TGTGCCAGCAGCTTATCGACTAGCGGGGGCGCCGAGGAGACCCAGTACTTC.

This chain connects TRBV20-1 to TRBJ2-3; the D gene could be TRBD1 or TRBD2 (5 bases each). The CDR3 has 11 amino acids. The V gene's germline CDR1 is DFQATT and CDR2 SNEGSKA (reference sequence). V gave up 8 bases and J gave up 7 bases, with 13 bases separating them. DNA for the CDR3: TGCAGTACATCGGGGCCCTATACGCAGTATTTT. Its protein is CSTSGPYTQYF.

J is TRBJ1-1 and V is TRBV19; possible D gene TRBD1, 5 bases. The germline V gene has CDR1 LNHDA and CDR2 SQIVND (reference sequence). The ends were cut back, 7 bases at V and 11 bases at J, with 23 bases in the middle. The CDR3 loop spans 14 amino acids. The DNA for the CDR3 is TGTGCCAGTACCCCCCTTGGCGGGCAGGGCTTTGCTTTCTTT. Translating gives CASTPLGGQGFAFF.

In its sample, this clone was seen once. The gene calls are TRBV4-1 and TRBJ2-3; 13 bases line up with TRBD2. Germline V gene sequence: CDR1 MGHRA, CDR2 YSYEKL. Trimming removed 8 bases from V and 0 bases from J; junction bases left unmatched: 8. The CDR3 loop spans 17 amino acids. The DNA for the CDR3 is TGCGCCAGCTCTTGGGGACTAGCGGGATCTAGCACAGATACGCAGTATTTT. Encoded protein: CASSWGLAGSSTDTQYF.

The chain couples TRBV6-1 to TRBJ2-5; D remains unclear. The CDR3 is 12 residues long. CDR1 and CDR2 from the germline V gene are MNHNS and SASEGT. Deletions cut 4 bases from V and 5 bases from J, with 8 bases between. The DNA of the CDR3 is TGTGCCAGCAGTGTCTCTCGGGAGACCCAGTACTTC. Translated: CASSVSRETQYF.

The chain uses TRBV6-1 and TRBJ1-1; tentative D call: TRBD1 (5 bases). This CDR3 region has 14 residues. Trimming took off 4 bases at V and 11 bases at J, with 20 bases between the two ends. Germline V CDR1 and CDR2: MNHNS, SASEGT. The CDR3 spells CASSVTGTSQSAFF. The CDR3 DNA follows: TGTGCCAGCAGTGTAACCGGGACCTCTCAGTCGGCTTTCTTT.

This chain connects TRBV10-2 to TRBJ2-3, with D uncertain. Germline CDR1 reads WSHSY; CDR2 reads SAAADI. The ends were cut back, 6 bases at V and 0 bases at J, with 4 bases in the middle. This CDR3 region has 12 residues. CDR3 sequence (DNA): TGCGCCAGCAGCGGTAGCACAGATACGCAGTATTTT. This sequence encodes CASSGSTDTQYF.

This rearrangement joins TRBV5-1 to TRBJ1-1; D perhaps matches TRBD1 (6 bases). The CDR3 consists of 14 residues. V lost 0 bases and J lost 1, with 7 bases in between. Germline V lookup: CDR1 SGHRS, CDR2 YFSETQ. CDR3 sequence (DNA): TGCGCCAGCAGCTTGGGGACAGAGAACACTGAAGCTTTCTTT. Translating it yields CASSLGTENTEAFF.

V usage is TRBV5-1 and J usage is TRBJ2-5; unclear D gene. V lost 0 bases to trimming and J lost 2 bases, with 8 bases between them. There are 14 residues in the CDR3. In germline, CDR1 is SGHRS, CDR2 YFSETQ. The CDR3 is CASSLASVQETQYF. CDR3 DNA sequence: TGCGCCAGCAGCTTGGCCAGTGTTCAAGAGACCCAGTACTTC.

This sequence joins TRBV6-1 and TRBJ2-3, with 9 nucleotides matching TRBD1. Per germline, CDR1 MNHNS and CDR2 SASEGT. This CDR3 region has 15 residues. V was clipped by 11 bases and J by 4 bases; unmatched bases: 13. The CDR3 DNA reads TGTGCCGGAGCAGGCCCGGGACAGGGCGCAGATACGCAGTATTTT. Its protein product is CAGAGPGQGADTQYF.

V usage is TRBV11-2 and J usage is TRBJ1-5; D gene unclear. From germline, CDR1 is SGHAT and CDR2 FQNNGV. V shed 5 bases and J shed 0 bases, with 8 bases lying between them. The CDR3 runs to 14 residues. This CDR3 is CASSSAGSNQPQHF. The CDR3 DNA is TGTGCCAGCAGCAGCGCGGGTAGCAATCAGCCCCAGCATTTT. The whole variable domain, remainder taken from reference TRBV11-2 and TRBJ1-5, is EAGVAQSPRYKIIEKRQSVAFWCNPISGHATLYWYQQILGQGPKLLIQFQNNGVVDDSQLPKDRFSAERLKGVDSTLKIQPAKLEDSAVYLCASSSAGSNQPQHFGDGTRLSIL.

This CDR3 reads CASSPWSGYGYTF. The CDR3 bases are TGTGCCAGCAGCCCATGGTCAGGCTATGGCTACACCTTC. This rearrangement joins TRBV11-2 to TRBJ1-2, with no clear D. This CDR3 is 13 amino acids long. Trimming removed 5 bases at V and 4 bases at J, with 11 bases between. CDR1 and CDR2 from the germline V gene are SGHAT and FQNNGV.

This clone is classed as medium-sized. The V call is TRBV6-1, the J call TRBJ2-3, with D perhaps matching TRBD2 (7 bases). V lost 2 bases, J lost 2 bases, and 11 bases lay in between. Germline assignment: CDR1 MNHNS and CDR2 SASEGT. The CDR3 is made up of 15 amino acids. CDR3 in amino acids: CASSEWAGATDTQYF. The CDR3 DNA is TGTGCCAGCAGTGAATGGGCGGGGGCCACAGATACGCAGTATTTT.